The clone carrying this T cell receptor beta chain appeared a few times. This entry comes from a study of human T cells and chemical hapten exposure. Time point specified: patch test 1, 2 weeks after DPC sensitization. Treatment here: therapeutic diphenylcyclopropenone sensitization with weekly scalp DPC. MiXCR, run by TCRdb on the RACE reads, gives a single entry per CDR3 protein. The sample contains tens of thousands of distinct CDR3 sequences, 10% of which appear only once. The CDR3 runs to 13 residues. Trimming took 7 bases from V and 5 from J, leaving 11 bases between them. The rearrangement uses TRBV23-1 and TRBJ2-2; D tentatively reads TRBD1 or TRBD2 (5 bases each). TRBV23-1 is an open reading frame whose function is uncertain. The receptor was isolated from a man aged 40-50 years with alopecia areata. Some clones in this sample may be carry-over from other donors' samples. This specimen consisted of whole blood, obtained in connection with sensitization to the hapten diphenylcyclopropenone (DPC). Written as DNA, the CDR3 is TGCGCCAGCACCCTGGGGGATACCGGGGAGCTGTTTTTT. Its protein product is CASTLGDTGELFF.